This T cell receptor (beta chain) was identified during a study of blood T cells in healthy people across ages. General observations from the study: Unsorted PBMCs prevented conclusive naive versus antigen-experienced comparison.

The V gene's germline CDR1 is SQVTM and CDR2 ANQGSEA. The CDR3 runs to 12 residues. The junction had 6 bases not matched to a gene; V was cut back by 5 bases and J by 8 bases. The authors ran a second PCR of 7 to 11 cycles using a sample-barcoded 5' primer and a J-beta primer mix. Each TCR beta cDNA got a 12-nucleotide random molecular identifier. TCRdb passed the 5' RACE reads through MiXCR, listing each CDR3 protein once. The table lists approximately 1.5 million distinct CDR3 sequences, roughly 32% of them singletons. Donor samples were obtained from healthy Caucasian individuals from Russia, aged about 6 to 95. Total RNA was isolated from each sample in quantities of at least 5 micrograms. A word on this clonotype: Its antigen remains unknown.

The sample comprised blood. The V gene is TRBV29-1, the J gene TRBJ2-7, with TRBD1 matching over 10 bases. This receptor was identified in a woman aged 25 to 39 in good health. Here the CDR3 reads CSVPTGGGKQYF. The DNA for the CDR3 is TGCAGCGTTCCGACAGGGGGCGGAAAGCAGTACTTC.